Presented here are 31 T cell receptor beta chains from one specimen sequenced in a study of T cell changes during pregnancy in multiple sclerosis. Measured with immunoSEQ multiplex PCR; TCRdb has only the in-frame clones, and not every one. The repertoire consists of some 80,000 clones, with roughly 90% occurring once and the leading ten covering 2.5% to 3%. The starting material was peripheral blood, obtained in the first trimester of pregnancy. The receptors were sampled from a female donor with multiple sclerosis, enrolled in a pregnancy study.

This chain joins TRBV27 and TRBJ1-2, with a weak D call TRBD1 (5 bases). Trimming removed 4 bases at V and 5 bases at J, with 11 bases between. This CDR3 comprises 13 residues. Looked up from germline, CDR1 is MNHEY and CDR2 is SMNVEV (reference sequence). CDR3 nucleotides: TGTGCCAGCAGTTACAGCCAGGGTTATGGCTACACCTTC. Its protein product is CASSYSQGYGYTF.

CDR3 amino acids: CASSLVGGGTDTQYF. DNA for the CDR3: TGTGCCAGCAGCTTAGTGGGAGGCGGGACAGATACGCAGTATTTT. The chain recombines TRBV7-2 with TRBJ2-3; perhaps TRBD2 as D (6 bases). V was cut by 1 base and J by 3 bases, with 11 bases left in between. The CDR3 has 15 amino acids. CDR1 and CDR2 from the germline V gene are SGHTA and FQGNSA. The full variable domain, its missing parts supplied by reference TRBV7-2 and TRBJ2-3, is GAGVSQSPSNKVTEKGKDVELRCDPISGHTALYWYRQSLGQGLEFLIYFQGNSAPDKSGLPSDRFSAERTGGSVSTLTIQRTQQEDSAVYLCASSLVGGGTDTQYFGPGTRLTVL.

The chain is built from TRBV29-1 and TRBJ2-1; 8 bases are a match to TRBD2. The trim removed 8 bases at V and 4 bases at J, leaving 22 bases unmatched. In germline, CDR1 is SQVTM, CDR2 ANQGSEA. CDR3 length equals 18 residues. CDR3 loop: CSIEERAGAGIFYNEQFF. The CDR3 DNA reads TGCAGCATAGAAGAAAGAGCGGGAGCCGGAATCTTTTACAATGAGCAGTTCTTC.

V is TRBV19 and J is TRBJ1-3; D gene unclear. Germline V gives CDR1 LNHDA, CDR2 SQIVND (reference sequence). The CDR3 sequence is 15 residues long. Trimming took off 3 bases at V and 0 bases at J, with 9 bases between the two ends. The CDR3, as DNA: TGTGCCAGTAGTATGGGCCAAAACTCTGGAAACACCATATATTTT. Translating gives CASSMGQNSGNTIYF.

This chain connects TRBV7-3 to TRBJ2-3; tentative D call: TRBD1 (7 bases). Germline CDR1 and CDR2: SGHTA and FQGTGA. V shed 0 bases and J shed 7 bases, with 11 bases lying between them. The CDR3 length is 14 residues. CDR3 DNA sequence: TGTGCCAGCAGCTTAACGCCAGGGGGGAATACGCAGTATTTT. Encoded protein: CASSLTPGGNTQYF.

This clone has a single count. This chain connects TRBV6-1 to TRBJ1-1, with D unresolved. Germline values: CDR1 MNHNS, CDR2 SASEGT. This CDR3 comprises 14 residues. Trimming left V 6 bases short and J 2 bases short, with 13 bases between. CDR3 region: CASSHLGGNTEAFF. As DNA, the CDR3 is TGTGCCAGCAGCCATCTGGGAGGTAACACTGAAGCTTTCTTT.

The V gene is TRBV6-1, the J gene TRBJ2-7; a weak D match, TRBD1 (5 bases). The germline gives CDR1 MNHNS, CDR2 SASEGT. The V end lost 6 bases, the J end lost 7 bases, and 16 bases lay between the germline ends. This CDR3 comprises 13 residues. The CDR3 protein is CASSERQSGEQYF. The CDR3 DNA reads TGTGCCAGCAGCGAAAGACAGTCTGGTGAGCAGTACTTC.

V gene TRBV23-1 combines with J gene TRBJ2-7, with TRBD1 matching 7 bases. TRBV23-1 is known as an ORF, though its function is uncertain. The CDR3 has 17 amino acids. V dropped 1 base and J dropped 7; count of bases not matched to a gene: 16. The CDR3, as DNA: TGCGCCAGCAGTCAATATTTTTGCCGGGACAGCCTTTGGGAGCAGTACTTC. Translating it yields CASSQYFCRDSLWEQYF.

Here the CDR3 reads CASSLRTSGDTDTQYF. The CDR3, as DNA: TGTGCCAGCAGCCTCCGAACTAGCGGGGACACAGATACGCAGTATTTT. This chain uses TRBV4-2 with TRBJ2-3; 10 nucleotides match TRBD2. The germline V gene encodes CDR1 LGHNA and CDR2 YNFKEQ. The CDR3 is 16 residues long. With 4 bases clipped from V and 2 bases from J, the junction kept 6 bases outside the gene matches.

V and J are TRBV6-7 and TRBJ1-1, with 9 bases that match TRBD1. TRBV6-7 qualifies as an ORF whose function is uncertain. With 2 bases clipped from V and 1 base from J, the junction kept 5 bases outside the gene matches. The CDR3 is 16 amino acids. This CDR3 is CASSYRDRVGNTEAFF. DNA of the CDR3: TGTGCCAGCAGTTACCGGGACAGGGTGGGGAACACTGAAGCTTTCTTT.

The chain couples TRBV19 to TRBJ1-1; D unresolved. Germline CDR1 LNHDA, CDR2 SQIVND (reference sequence). Trimming took 0 bases from V and 1 from J, leaving 9 bases between them. The CDR3 has 15 residues. CDR3 coding DNA: TGTGCCAGTAGTATAGACGTTCCGGGGAACACTGAAGCTTTCTTT. Translating it yields CASSIDVPGNTEAFF.

The chain combines TRBV6-4 with TRBJ2-5; D uncertain. The germline CDR1 and CDR2 sequences are MRHNA and SNTAGT. The CDR3 length is 13 residues. V was shortened by 8 bases and J by 4 bases, with 14 bases between the two germline ends. CDR3 protein: CASSLEEGETQYF. In DNA form, the CDR3 reads TGTGCCAGCTCTCTCGAGGAAGGAGAGACCCAGTACTTC.

The chain combines TRBV6-6 with TRBJ1-2; TRBD1 aligns across 9 bases. This CDR3 has 13 amino acids. Germline loops: CDR1 MNHNY, CDR2 SVGAGI (reference sequence). Trimming cost V 8 bases and J 7 bases; bases outside gene matches: 8. For the CDR3, the DNA is TGTGCCAGCGCAAGCGGGACAGGGAGTGGCTACACCTTC. Translation gives CASASGTGSGYTF.

About this clone itself: The sample carries other DNA sequences with the same CDR3. The rearrangement joins TRBV28 to TRBJ1-2; D not certain. This CDR3 is 11 amino acids long. The germline gives CDR1 MDHEN, CDR2 SYDVKM. V lost 2 bases and J lost 7, with 5 bases in between. This chain's CDR3 is CASSLGGGYTF. The CDR3 DNA is TGTGCCAGCAGTTTAGGAGGTGGCTACACCTTC.

This chain uses TRBV2 with TRBJ2-3; D is unclear. Germline V gene data show CDR1 as SNHLY and CDR2 as FYNNEI. Between the trimmed V and J ends, which lost 11 bases and 2 bases, there was a span of 8 bases. The length of the CDR3 is 11 residues. The CDR3 nucleotides read TGTGCCGGAGCTTCCACAGATACGCAGTATTTT. Amino acids: CAGASTDTQYF.

The V call is TRBV29-1, the J call TRBJ2-1; 8 nucleotides match TRBD2. Per germline, CDR1 SQVTM and CDR2 ANQGSEA. Trimming cost V 5 bases and J 6 bases; bases outside gene matches: 6. This CDR3 contains 13 residues. The chain's CDR3 is CSVLSGTSNEQFF. DNA of the CDR3: TGCAGCGTTTTATCCGGGACTAGCAATGAGCAGTTCTTC.

This clone has only one observation. The CDR3 here is CASSADRWLAGEGNEQFF. The CDR3 nucleotides read TGTGCCAGTAGTGCCGACCGCTGGCTAGCGGGAGAAGGCAATGAGCAGTTCTTC. V and J are TRBV19 and TRBJ2-1; 10 bases agree with TRBD2. Per germline, CDR1 LNHDA and CDR2 SQIVND (reference sequence). There are 18 residues in the CDR3. V shed 5 bases, J shed 6 bases, and the junction held 16 bases outside the gene matches.

This chain connects TRBV5-1 to TRBJ2-5, with 10 bases identical to TRBD2. In germline, CDR1 is SGHRS, CDR2 YFSETQ. The CDR3 sequence is 18 residues long. Unmatched junction bases numbered 10, after V lost 0 bases and J lost 2 bases. The CDR3 reads CASSLGGAGGPFQETQYF. For the CDR3, the DNA is TGCGCCAGCAGCTTGGGAGGAGCGGGAGGGCCTTTTCAAGAGACCCAGTACTTC.

The chain recombines TRBV2 with TRBJ1-5, with 10 bases that match TRBD1. Germline trimming cut 8 bases from V and 3 bases from J; bases unmatched to any gene: 10. The CDR3 totals 16 residues. CDR1 is SNHLY, CDR2 FYNNEI, per germline. CDR3 bases: TGTGCCAGCGGGGGACAGGGGCGAAATTACAATCAGCCCCAGCATTTT. Amino acid sequence: CASGGQGRNYNQPQHF.

The V and J genes are TRBV5-1 and TRBJ2-1; TRBD2 matches 14 bases. V trimming: 3 bases; J trimming: 7 bases; junction bases outside the gene matches: 6. Looked up from germline, CDR1 is SGHRS and CDR2 is YFSETQ. The length of the CDR3 is 16 residues. The CDR3: CASSSGTSGRGNEQFF. In DNA, the CDR3 is TGCGCCAGCAGCTCCGGGACTAGCGGGAGAGGTAATGAGCAGTTCTTC. The whole variable domain, remainder taken from reference TRBV5-1 and TRBJ2-1, is KAGVTQTPRYLIKTRGQQVTLSCSPISGHRSVSWYQQTPGQGLQFLFEYFSETQRNKGNFPGRFSGRQFSNSRSEMNVSTLELGDSALYLCASSSGTSGRGNEQFFGPGTRLTVL.

The genes are TRBV5-1 and TRBJ2-5; D may be TRBD2 (5 bases). CDR1 is SGHRS, CDR2 YFSETQ, per germline. V lost 5 bases, J lost 5 bases, and 13 bases lay in between. The CDR3 covers 13 residues. In nucleotides, the CDR3 is TGCGCCAGCAGTTATAGCGCGTTGGAGACCCAGTACTTC. Translation: CASSYSALETQYF.

The chain links TRBV19 to TRBJ2-5; 9 bases match TRBD2. V dropped 5 bases and J dropped 5; count of bases not matched to a gene: 6. The CDR3 spans 14 residues. Germline CDR1 LNHDA, CDR2 SQIVND (reference sequence). This CDR3 is CASSRRGGGETQYF. CDR3 DNA sequence: TGTGCCAGTAGTCGGCGGGGGGGCGGCGAGACCCAGTACTTC. The whole variable domain, filled in from reference TRBV19 and TRBJ2-5, reads DGGITQSPKYLFRKEGQNVTLSCEQNLNHDAMYWYRQDPGQGLRLIYYSQIVNDFQKGDIAEGYSVSREKKESFPLTVTSAQKNPTAFYLCASSRRGGGETQYFGPGTRLLVL.

The rearrangement joins TRBV6-5 to TRBJ1-5, with D maybe TRBD1 (5 bases). The CDR3 length is 14 residues. Germline V gene lookup returns CDR1 MNHEY and CDR2 SVGAGI. Trimming shortened V by 2 bases and J by 7 bases, and 12 bases separated the two germline ends. CDR3 nucleotides: TGTGCCAGCAGTTACATAGGGGCTCGACAGCCCCAGCATTTT. Translation gives CASSYIGARQPQHF.

As concerns this clone: The sample holds other DNA sequences that translate to the same CDR3. The chain employs TRBV5-6 and TRBJ2-5, with 10 bases that match TRBD2. The CDR3 is 14 residues long. Germline V gene sequence: CDR1 SGHDT, CDR2 YYEEEE. V lost 2 bases to trimming and J lost 5 bases; unmatched junction nucleotides: 3. The CDR3 reads CASSLAGGRETQYF. In DNA form, the CDR3 reads TGTGCCAGCAGCTTAGCGGGGGGGCGTGAGACCCAGTACTTC.

The gene calls are TRBV21-1 and TRBJ1-1. TRBV21-1 counts as a pseudogene. CDR3 length: 16 amino acids. CDR3 amino acids: CASSRDVYRGLAEAFF. Here the CDR3 DNA reads TGTGCCAGCAGCAGAGATGTGTATCGGGGGTTGGCTGAAGCTTTCTTT.

CDR3 DNA sequence: TGTGCCAGCAGCGCGGGACAGGGCCCCACCGGGGAGCTGTTTTTT. This translates into CASSAGQGPTGELFF. The V and J genes are TRBV9 and TRBJ2-2, with 9 bases that match TRBD1. The junction had 4 bases not matched to a gene; V was cut back by 3 bases and J by 4 bases. Germline CDR1 SGDLS, CDR2 YYNGEE. The CDR3 is made up of 15 amino acids.

The gene calls are TRBV10-3 and TRBJ2-3, with TRBD2 matching over 11 bases. CDR3 length equals 16 residues. From germline, CDR1 is ENHRY and CDR2 SYGVKD. V shed 0 bases, J shed 6 bases, and the junction held 5 bases outside the gene matches. CDR3 DNA: TGTGCCATCAGTGAGTCGACTAGCGGGATAAGGGATACGCAGTATTTT. This gives the protein CAISESTSGIRDTQYF.

This chain joins TRBV4-1 and TRBJ2-7; 7 nucleotides agree with TRBD1. The V and J ends lost 3 bases and 3 bases, in that order; junction bases with no gene match: 5. CDR3 length: 14 amino acids. Looked up from germline, CDR1 is MGHRA and CDR2 is YSYEKL. The CDR3 loop is CASSHLQGSYEQYF. The CDR3 DNA follows: TGCGCCAGCAGCCACCTACAGGGGAGCTACGAGCAGTACTTC.

The chain employs TRBV7-2 and TRBJ1-1, with 8 bases matching TRBD1. In germline, CDR1 is SGHTA, CDR2 FQGNSA. The CDR3 covers 15 residues. J gave up 4 bases and V 3 bases, and 7 bases lay outside the gene matches. This CDR3 reads CASSFRQGASTEAFF. The CDR3 bases are TGTGCCAGCAGCTTTAGGCAGGGGGCGAGCACTGAAGCTTTCTTT.

This chain connects TRBV6-4 to TRBJ1-5; unclear D gene. CDR1 is MRHNA, CDR2 SNTAGT, per germline. The V and J ends lost 8 bases and 4 bases respectively, with 12 bases between them. The CDR3 spans 13 residues. The DNA of the CDR3 is TGTGCCAGCTGCACGTTTCGGAATCAGCCCCAGCATTTT. Amino acid sequence: CASCTFRNQPQHF.

The rearrangement joins TRBV7-8 to TRBJ2-2; 7 nucleotides agree with TRBD2. The V segment lost 1 base and the J segment 2 bases; nucleotides outside the gene matches: 7. The CDR3 length is 17 residues. CDR1 and CDR2 (germline): SGHVS, FQNEAQ. The CDR3 DNA follows: TGTGCCAGCAGCTTAGGCGGGGGATCCCCCAACACCGGGGAGCTGTTTTTT. This gives the protein CASSLGGGSPNTGELFF. Filled out from reference TRBV7-8 and TRBJ2-2, the complete variable domain reads GAGVSQSPRYKVAKRGQDVALRCDPISGHVSLFWYQQALGQGPEFLTYFQNEAQLDKSGLPSDRFFAERPEGSVSTLKIQRTQQEDSAVYLCASSLGGGSPNTGELFFGEGSRLTVL.